This passage covers 17 T cell receptor beta chains from one sample sequenced in a study of graft-versus-host responses after intestinal transplantation. Sequencing used immunoSEQ multiplex PCR; TCRdb keeps in-frame clones, though not all of them. The data show about 3,900 clones, about 87% seen once. Time point of the sample: postoperative day 105 after intestinal transplantation (dayNNNN = postoperative day). Tissue from the graft was processed to free its intraepithelial and lamina propria lymphocytes. This sample comprised ileum tissue, obtained 105 days after intestinal transplantation. The receptors here all came from a human patient who received an intestinal transplant, so some T cells may come from the graft donor.

CDR3 coding DNA: TGTGCCAGCCGGGACTACAATGAGCAGTTCTTC. Translation: CASRDYNEQFF. The V call is TRBV6-5, the J call TRBJ2-1; TRBD2 might be the D (5 bases). Trimming cost V 8 bases and J 3 bases, with 5 bases left between them. This CDR3 contains 11 residues. In germline, CDR1 is MNHEY, CDR2 SVGAGI.

This chain joins TRBV7-9 and TRBJ2-7; D gene ambiguous. The CDR3 consists of 14 residues. With 0 bases removed from V and 2 bases from J, the gap between germline ends came to 8 bases. CDR1 is SEHNR and CDR2 is FQNEAQ in the germline V gene (reference sequence). Here the CDR3 reads CASSLARHAYEQYF. CDR3 sequence (DNA): TGTGCCAGCAGCTTAGCGCGACACGCCTACGAGCAGTACTTC.

The chain joins TRBV4-3 to TRBJ2-1; 7 nucleotides line up with TRBD2. Per the germline V gene, CDR1 is LGHNA and CDR2 is YSLEER. V was pared by 4 bases and J by 5 bases, with 5 bases of the junction left unmatched. The CDR3 has 14 amino acids. The CDR3 DNA reads TGCGCCAGCAGCCGGGGACTACTAAACAATGAGCAGTTCTTC. It yields the protein CASSRGLLNNEQFF.

As regards this clone: Other DNA sequences in the same sample also yield this CDR3. The rearrangement uses TRBV7-8 and TRBJ2-3; 11 nucleotides align to TRBD2. This CDR3 spans 17 amino acids. Germline trimming cut 2 bases from V and 2 bases from J; bases unmatched to any gene: 6. In germline, CDR1 is SGHVS, CDR2 FQNEAQ. The CDR3 nucleotides are TGTGCCAGCAGCTTACGACTAGCGGGGTCCTTCACAGATACGCAGTATTTT. Amino acids: CASSLRLAGSFTDTQYF.

In its sample, this clone was seen a few times. This chain uses TRBV2 with TRBJ2-7; TRBD1 matches 10 bases. The germline gives CDR1 SNHLY, CDR2 FYNNEI. This CDR3 is 15 amino acids long. V lost 6 bases, J lost 3 bases, and 8 bases stayed unmatched. DNA for the CDR3: TGTGCCAGCAGAACGGGGACAGGGGACCTCTACGAGCAGTACTTC. This encodes CASRTGTGDLYEQYF. Full variable domain (rest looked up from reference TRBV2 and TRBJ2-7): EPEVTQTPSHQVTQMGQEVILRCVPISNHLYFYWYRQILGQKVEFLVSFYNNEISEKSEIFDDQFSVERPDGSNFTLKIRSTKLEDSAMYFCASRTGTGDLYEQYFGPGTRLTVT.

This chain uses TRBV18 with TRBJ1-6, with D uncertain. This CDR3 has 16 residues. Germline assignment: CDR1 KGHSH and CDR2 LQKENI. Trimming stripped 1 base from V and 0 bases from J, with 7 bases between. The CDR3 loop is CASSPLGSSYNSPLHF. CDR3 in DNA: TGTGCCAGCTCACCACTGGGGAGCTCCTATAATTCACCCCTCCACTTT. Variable domain in full (rest from reference TRBV18 and TRBJ1-6): NAGVMQNPRHLVRRRGQEARLRCSPMKGHSHVYWYRQLPEEGLKFMVYLQKENIIDESGMPKERFSAEFPKEGPSILRIQQVVRGDSAAYFCASSPLGSSYNSPLHFGNGTRLTVT.

J is TRBJ1-5 and V is TRBV28; possible D gene TRBD1, 6 bases. In germline, CDR1 is MDHEN, CDR2 SYDVKM. This CDR3 has 16 amino acids. Trimming cost V 4 bases and J 3 bases, with 16 bases left between them. The CDR3 spells CASSSGVGFSNQPQHF. DNA of the CDR3: TGTGCCAGCAGTTCAGGGGTAGGGTTTTCCAATCAGCCCCAGCATTTT.

The chain carries TRBV7-6 and TRBJ1-2; D uncertain. The ends were cut back, 4 bases at V and 2 bases at J, with 20 bases in the middle. CDR1 is SGHVS and CDR2 is FNYEAQ in the germline V gene. The CDR3 has 17 residues. The CDR3 protein is CASSSAIESRKNYGYTF. In nucleotides, the CDR3 is TGTGCCAGCAGCTCAGCTATTGAATCTCGAAAGAACTATGGCTACACCTTC.

This clone has just one count. V and J are TRBV9 and TRBJ1-2, with D possibly being TRBD1 (5 bases). V was clipped by 0 bases and J by 3 bases, with 15 bases between them. The germline CDR1 and CDR2 sequences are SGDLS and YYNGEE. The CDR3 is made up of 16 amino acids. This chain's CDR3 is CASSVAGFGGDYGYTF. The CDR3 nucleotides are TGTGCCAGCAGCGTAGCTGGGTTTGGGGGTGACTATGGCTACACCTTC.

The CDR3 region is CASSIRGLADYNEQFF. The CDR3 nucleotides read TGTGCCAGTAGTATACGCGGACTAGCGGATTACAATGAGCAGTTCTTC. The chain uses TRBV19 and TRBJ2-1, with 10 bases that match TRBD2. Losses at the gene ends were 2 bases for V and 4 bases for J; bases not matched to a gene: 5. The CDR3 extends over 16 amino acids. The germline V gene encodes CDR1 LNHDA and CDR2 SQIVND (reference sequence).

V and J are TRBV18 and TRBJ2-5, with D tentatively TRBD1 (5 bases). The V gene lost 1 base and the J gene lost 1 base, with 7 bases spanning the gap. Germline V lookup: CDR1 KGHSH, CDR2 LQKENI. This CDR3 comprises 14 residues. CDR3 nucleotides: TGTGCCAGCTCACCACAACAGGTCCAAGAGACCCAGTACTTC. The encoded protein is CASSPQQVQETQYF.

The chain joins TRBV6-5 to TRBJ2-1; 9 nucleotides line up with TRBD2. The V and J ends lost 0 bases and 3 bases, in that order; junction bases with no gene match: 3. CDR3 length equals 16 residues. Looked up from germline, CDR1 is MNHEY and CDR2 is SVGAGI. The chain's CDR3 is CASSYSGGRVYNEQFF. The CDR3 DNA is TGTGCCAGCAGTTACTCGGGCGGGAGGGTCTACAATGAGCAGTTCTTC.

This clone appeared a few times. The V call is TRBV5-4, the J call TRBJ1-6; no firm D call. Trimming shortened V by 0 bases and J by 0 bases, and 4 bases separated the two germline ends. The CDR3 loop spans 15 amino acids. In germline, CDR1 is SGHNT, CDR2 YYREEE (reference sequence). The CDR3 nucleotides are TGTGCCAGCAGCTTGGACAGCTCCTATAATTCACCCCTCCACTTT. Translation: CASSLDSSYNSPLHF.

The chain joins TRBV6-5 to TRBJ2-1; the match to TRBD2 covers 10 bases. Germline V lookup: CDR1 MNHEY, CDR2 SVGAGI. This CDR3 is built from 13 residues. Trimming at V came to 6 bases and at J to 11 bases, leaving 7 bases not matched to a gene. In DNA, the CDR3 is TGTGCCAGCAGCCCCGCTAGCGGGGGAAAGCAGTTCTTC. This sequence encodes CASSPASGGKQFF.

CDR3 DNA sequence: TGTGCCAGCAGCTTAGCTAGCGGGAGGACAGATACGCAGTATTTT. It specifies CASSLASGRTDTQYF. V gene TRBV7-9 combines with J gene TRBJ2-3; 10 bases map to TRBD2. From germline, CDR1 is SEHNR and CDR2 FQNEAQ (reference sequence). The length of the CDR3 is 15 residues. Trimming cost V 0 bases and J 3 bases; bases outside gene matches: 0.

This clone was detected only once. V is TRBV10-3 and J is TRBJ2-1; D uncertain. Germline-derived CDR1 and CDR2 are ENHRY and SYGVKD. CDR3 length: 13 amino acids. The V gene lost 5 bases and the J gene lost 2 bases, with 7 bases spanning the gap. The CDR3 bases are TGTGCCATCAGTCCCGGGCCCTACAATGAGCAGTTCTTC. It codes for CAISPGPYNEQFF.

The gene calls are TRBV5-4 and TRBJ2-1; D remains unclear. The V gene's germline CDR1 is SGHNT and CDR2 YYREEE (reference sequence). The CDR3 runs 14 residues. Trimming removed 0 bases at V and 0 bases at J, with 4 bases between. The chain's CDR3 is CASSLDHSYNEQFF. The CDR3 nucleotides are TGTGCCAGCAGCTTGGACCACTCCTACAATGAGCAGTTCTTC. The full variable domain, completed using reference TRBV5-4 and TRBJ2-1, is ETGVTQSPTHLIKTRGQQVTLRCSSQSGHNTVSWYQQALGQGPQFIFQYYREEENGRGNFPPRFSGLQFPNYSSELNVNALELDDSALYLCASSLDHSYNEQFFGPGTRLTVL.